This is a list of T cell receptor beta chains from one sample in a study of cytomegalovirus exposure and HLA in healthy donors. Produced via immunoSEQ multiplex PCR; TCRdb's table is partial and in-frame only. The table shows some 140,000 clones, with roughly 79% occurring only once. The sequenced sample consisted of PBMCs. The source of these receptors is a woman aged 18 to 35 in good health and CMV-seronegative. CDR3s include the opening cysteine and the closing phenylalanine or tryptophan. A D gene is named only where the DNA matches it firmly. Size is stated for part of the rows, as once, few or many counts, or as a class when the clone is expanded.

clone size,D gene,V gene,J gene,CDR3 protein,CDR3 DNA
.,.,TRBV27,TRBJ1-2,CATANGYTF,TGTGCCACCGCGAACGGCTACACCTTC
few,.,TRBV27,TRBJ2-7,CASSLIPSTGEQYF,TGTGCCAGCAGTTTAATTCCATCTACGGGGGAGCAGTACTTC
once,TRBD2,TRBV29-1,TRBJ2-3,CSVEVEPSGNTDTQYF,TGCAGCGTTGAAGTGGAGCCTAGCGGGAATACAGATACGCAGTATTTT
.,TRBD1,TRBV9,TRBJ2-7,CASSVGGGTGGYEQYF,TGTGCCAGCAGCGTAGGTGGCGGGACAGGGGGTTACGAGCAGTACTTC
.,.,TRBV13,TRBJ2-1,CASSLVSGIATYNEQFF,TGTGCCAGCAGCTTAGTCAGCGGTATAGCGACCTACAATGAGCAGTTCTTC
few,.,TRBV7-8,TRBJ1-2,CASSVHRVIKDGYTF,TGTGCCAGCAGCGTGCACAGGGTAATCAAGGATGGCTACACCTTC
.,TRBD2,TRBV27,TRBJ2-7,CASSLSPAGGSATYEQYF,TGTGCCAGCAGTTTATCCCCGGCGGGCGGGAGTGCTACCTACGAGCAGTACTTC
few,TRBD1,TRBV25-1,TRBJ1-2,CASTRQGDYGYTF,TGTGCCAGCACGAGACAGGGGGACTATGGCTACACCTTC
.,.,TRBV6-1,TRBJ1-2,CASSEDLWAGYTF,TGTGCCAGCAGTGAAGATCTGTGGGCGGGCTACACCTTC
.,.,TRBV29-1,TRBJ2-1,CSVDRYNEQFF,TGCAGCGTTGACAGGTACAATGAGCAGTTCTTC
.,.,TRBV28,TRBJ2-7,CASSFTARASYEQYF,TGTGCCAGCAGTTTTACGGCCAGGGCCTCCTACGAGCAGTACTTC
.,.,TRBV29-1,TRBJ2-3,CSVEGGRGVTDTQYF,TGCAGCGTTGAGGGTGGCAGGGGGGTCACAGATACGCAGTATTTT
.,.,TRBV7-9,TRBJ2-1,CASSIPGTALNEQFF,TGTGCCAGCAGCATACCCGGGACTGCCCTTAATGAGCAGTTCTTC
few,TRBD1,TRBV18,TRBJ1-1,CASSPGTGEAFF,TGTGCCAGCTCTCCGGGGACAGGGGAAGCTTTCTTT
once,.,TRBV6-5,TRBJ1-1,CASLQGGTEAFF,TGTGCCAGCTTACAGGGAGGGACTGAGGCTTTCTTT
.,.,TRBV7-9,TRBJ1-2,CASSLAQGGVMGYTF,TGTGCCAGCAGCTTAGCGCAGGGAGGAGTGATGGGCTACACCTTC